This T cell receptor (beta chain) was retrieved from a study of technical replicates of blood from a handful of donors. TCRdb's copy holds only in-frame clones and misses some; the assay was immunoSEQ multiplex PCR. The data hold about 83,000 clones, with 90% to 95% observed a single time. The CDR3 length is 15 residues. The germline CDR1 and CDR2 sequences are SEHNR and FQNEAQ (reference sequence). Between the trimmed V and J ends, which lost 2 bases and 5 bases, there was a span of 13 bases. This clonotype was obtained from a human donor in good health. Sequencing was carried out using T cells isolated from PBMCs. The V call is TRBV7-9, the J call TRBJ2-1, with TRBD2 as a possible D gene (6 bases). The chain's CDR3 is CASSLSPRRDNEQFF. CDR3 nucleotides: TGTGCCAGCAGCTTATCCCCACGGAGGGACAATGAGCAGTTCTTC.